The clone carrying this TCR beta chain was detected once. The ends were cut back, 6 bases at V and 2 bases at J, with 14 bases in the middle. Germline assignment: CDR1 SNHLY and CDR2 FYNNEI. The CDR3 has 14 residues. This sample was included in a study of T cells in localized non-small cell lung cancer. Assay used: immunoSEQ multiplex PCR; TCRdb lists only in-frame clones, some missing. This table holds more than 30,000 clones, approximately 81% found once. The starting material was peripheral blood, obtained before any cancer treatment. The receptor was isolated from a male donor older than 55 with stage II squamous cell lung carcinoma. V and J are TRBV2 and TRBJ2-7, with D maybe TRBD2 (5 bases). The DNA for the CDR3 is TGTGCCAGCAGGAGGAGCGGCCTGACCTACGAGCAGTACTTC. It encodes CASRRSGLTYEQYF.